Included here is one T cell receptor beta chain sequence, with context. Method: immunoSEQ multiplex PCR; TCRdb's copy keeps in-frame clones and lacks some. The sample lists about 45,000 clones; about nine tenths were seen once. This specimen comes from a study of blood T cell repertoires in COVID-19. For the study at large: Material from acute and convalescent COVID-19 was sourced from the United States, Italy and Spain.

CDR1 is SGHRS and CDR2 is YFSETQ in the germline V gene. The CDR3 is made up of 15 amino acids. Trimming shortened V by 3 bases and J by 7 bases, and 19 bases separated the two germline ends. The TCR originated in a human donor in a cohort sampled during active COVID-19. Specimen: peripheral blood. V gene TRBV5-1 combines with J gene TRBJ1-2; maybe TRBD1 (6 bases). The CDR3 DNA follows: TGCGCCAGCAGCTCATCCCAGGGGATATATGGTGGCTACACCTTC. Translation: CASSSSQGIYGGYTF.